This TCR beta chain derives from a study of cytomegalovirus exposure and HLA in healthy donors (dated by TCRdb to about 2017). About the investigation overall: An earlier analysis of some 620 of the donors reported over 250 Gb of sequence data and 117 million unique TCR beta sequences obtained from roughly 170 million T cells. The number of donors typed differed by locus, with 629-630 for A, B, C, DRB1 and DQB1, roughly 520 for DQA1, nearly 610 for DPA1, and around 460 for DPB1. In a later genetic analysis, genome-wide SNP genotypes for about 55% of the 666 donors were used, and that subset was treated as a discovery cohort. Around 320 gigabases of sequencing data and approximately 84 million unique TCR sequences were included in an early release covering over 600 HLA-typed donors. In addition to the first cohort of roughly 700 subjects, a separate validation cohort of approximately 110 different subjects was used. Rather than using new phenotypic data, the later analysis identified candidate immune exposures from TCR beta sequences and from how often those sequences occurred across donors. A later analysis re-analyzed previously published TCR beta repertoires from 600 to 850 donors and added high-resolution HLA genotyping to study TCR occurrence patterns. To predict cytomegalovirus infection status, the study brought together high-throughput TCR immunosequencing, statistical association of individual TCRs with disease status, and machine learning. Among some 410 genotyped donors of the cohort, an average of approximately 230,000 unique TCR beta nucleotide sequences were sequenced per donor, approximately 20% of them non-productive. Donor age, sex, ethnicity and CMV serostatus were collected together with the repertoire data. The study used immunosequencing to profile the T cell repertoires of hundreds of subjects and linked those repertoires to cytomegalovirus serostatus. Of the 398 genotyped donors, over 65% fell in the genetic ancestry cluster associated with self-reported Caucasian donors. HLA typing covered class I and class II loci at four-digit resolution. Because of strong linkage in the cohort, four or five DR-DQ haplotypes were treated as single units for association and clustering. The study was designed to test whether signatures of past pathogen exposure could be identified by cataloging public T cell receptors. To decide whether each TCR beta V gene segment behaved as functional or pseudogenic, an earlier analysis of approximately 600 of the donors relied on high-throughput TCR beta sequencing. All discovery cohort repertoires had been generated on a single sequencing platform.

The cohort was made up of under 800 healthy bone marrow donors. Cohort members were all nominally healthy when sampled, although unrecorded immune exposures were likely present. The donor tested CMV seropositive and was one of the 289 seropositive cohort members. A peripheral blood sample was collected from each donor, and TCR beta sequencing was performed on peripheral blood mononuclear cells. Genomic DNA was extracted from the blood cell samples with the Qiagen DNeasy Blood Extraction Kit. Library creation used the immunoSEQ multiplex PCR assay. For the multiplex PCR, a mixture combining 60 forward primers for TCR Vbeta segments and 13 reverse primers for TCR Jbeta segments was used. Amplification of the CDR3 region of rearranged TCR beta genes was performed with a multiplex PCR assay on genomic DNA. Amplified TCR beta libraries were sequenced as 87-base-pair reads on the Illumina HiSeq System. As for the original processing: A later analysis tallied roughly 78 million unique TCR beta chains across the 640 or so repertoires, and about 10 million of those chains were shared by two or more donors. Raw reads were error-corrected and collapsed into unique sequences with a nearest-neighbor algorithm that merged closely related sequences to remove PCR and sequencing errors. V, D and J gene segments were assigned by aligning CDR3 sequences to IMGT reference sequences. Each retained sequence needed at least a six-nucleotide match to both a V gene segment and a J gene segment. Rearrangements were classified as productive when the CDR3 lacked stop codons and remained in frame with V and J, and all other rearrangements were classified as non-productive. Following IMGT convention, CDR3 was defined as the stretch from the second conserved V-encoded cysteine to the conserved J-encoded phenylalanine. The earlier analysis of 450 to 750 of the donors excluded any sequence lacking an unambiguous match to a single V gene segment. In an earlier analysis of more than 500 of the donors, a V segment was called functional when productive rearrangements were above 56.7%, and segregating when the standard deviation between donors exceeded 5%. To diagnose cytomegalovirus status from the catalog of TCR beta chain sequences, a statistical classification framework was built. A later analysis assigned V and J genes by comparing TCR nucleotide sequences with IMGT/GENE-DB human TR gene sequences. The TCRdist pipeline was used in a later analysis to assign CDR3 sequences and most-parsimonious VDJ recombination scenarios. In a later analysis, each TCR beta chain was defined by its CDR3 amino acid sequence together with its V-gene family, and reads without a unique V-gene family were excluded. To address suspected cross-contamination and a sequencing artifact, a later analysis removed 550 to 750 highly shared, low-generation-probability nucleotide sequences. For each public chain, a later analysis derived a clonal expansion index from normalized ranks of inferred template counts within each repertoire. In a later analysis, generation probabilities were computed with a VDJ recombination model fitted to out-of-frame rearrangements, and the resulting probabilities were checked against IGoR. Hypergeometric tests were used in a later analysis to score TCR-TCR, TCR-HLA and TCR-CMV co-occurrence, with a repertoire-size bias correction applied to the TCR pairs. In a later analysis, false discovery rates were estimated by permuting HLA or CMV assignments 20 times. In a later analysis, co-occurring TCRs were grouped using DBSCAN, and TCRdist sequence similarity was added for clustering within HLA-allele-positive subsets. Co-occurrence clustering excluded repertoires with fewer than 30,000 or more than 120,000 public chains, plus five with anomalous nucleotide sharing. The immuneACCESS repertoire file appears here via TCRdb, limited to in-frame rearrangements. These files lack a portion of the clones; in checked studies, under half of the deficit traces to unresolved V genes, and the cause of the others is not known. The V and J calls and the clone size are those of that table, but D and trimming were determined from the DNA. This sample lists more than 100,000 clones; 78% were detected once. The biggest ten clones account for roughly 3.1% of the sample.

The CDR3, from cysteine to phenylalanine, totals 15 residues. Solely the CDR3 DNA is kept, with 45 bases framed from the first base. Deletion took 4 bases off V and 5 bases off J, with a span of 18 bases between the germline ends. CDR1 SGDLS and CDR2 YYNGEE were looked up in the germline V gene. On this clone itself: Its binding antigen is unknown. Per-base quality was not reported, and no clone a single base away is much larger than it.

Study-wide conclusions, independent of this receptor: Specific HLA alleles were associated with about 17,000 TCR beta sequences at a false discovery rate of 0.05 in a later analysis. Because HLA typing was unavailable for some donors at each locus, only the typed subset was used in association tests. In a later analysis, most CMV-associated TCR beta chains were found to appear HLA-restricted, with HLA associations seemingly driven largely by CMV exposure. Cytomegalovirus status was reported to be diagnosed by the classifier with high specificity and sensitivity in both the original and validation cohorts. The cohort was sequenced for TCR beta chains only, and without alpha or paired-chain data the features that could be detected were limited. An earlier analysis of around 540 of the donors showed that most TCR beta V segments appeared in productive rearrangements either about 90% or about 30% of the time, which broadly matched IMGT annotations. In a later genetic analysis, a missense DCLRE1C variant was associated with V-gene and J-gene trimming of TCR beta chains, and the association was replicated in an independent cohort. A later genetic analysis reported fewer N-insertions in productive TCRs among donors in an Asian-associated ancestry cluster than the 666-donor mean. A cluster of highly shared sequence variants was judged likely to be a technical artifact of the sequencing pipeline. A later analysis reported that several top co-occurrence clusters appeared linked to parvovirus B19, influenza, CMV and Epstein-Barr virus. The study listed 150 to 200 TCR beta chains as associated with cytomegalovirus. In vitro tests confirmed that a few of the cytomegalovirus-associated TCR beta chains recognize cytomegalovirus antigens. Some IMGT-functional V segments, including TRBV6-2 and TRBV6-3, could not be told apart with the 87-base-pair reads, so those segments were excluded. Because counts were too low, about 15 rarely observed V segments, including chromosome 9 orphons, were left out of the earlier analysis of over 550 of the donors. A further reported finding was that TCR beta sequences accurately predicted the HLA-A and HLA-B alleles for most subjects in the first cohort. Sequencing depth was assumed to be roughly uniform across donors in the presence/absence analyses, though that assumption may not hold. CMV serostatus was the only immune exposure information available for the cohort. When HLA alleles, especially DR and DQ, strongly co-occurred, attributing TCR associations to individual alleles was difficult. While some public TCRs were present in many individuals, most TCR sequences turned up only very rarely across donors. Compared with equally common non-associated chains, HLA-associated TCR beta chains in a later analysis were more clonally expanded and had lower generation probabilities. Linkage disequilibrium might explain the correlated functional status among segregating V segments, but an unknown experimental factor could not be excluded. In a later analysis, TCR association rates were found to vary across HLA loci, with the most associated TCRs seen for DRB1 alleles and the fewest for HLA-C alleles. It was suggested by the authors that the approach could potentially be generalized to other disease states and immunological phenotypes.

The sequence was obtained from a woman in her 30s in good health and CMV-seropositive. The chain employs TRBV9 and TRBJ2-5, and the D gene may be TRBD1, 6 bases matching. The specimen was PBMCs. The CDR3 loop reads CASSLGSDRRETQYF. The DNA sequence follows: TGTGCCAGCAGCCTGGGCTCAGACAGGCGGGAGACCCAGTACTTC. With the rest looked up from the reference TRBV9 and TRBJ2-5 genes rather than sequenced, the full variable domain is DSGVTQTPKHLITATGQRVTLRCSPRSGDLSVYWYQQSLDQGLQFLIQYYNGEERAKGNILERFSAQQFPDLHSELNLSSLELGDSALYFCASSLGSDRRETQYFGPGTRLLVL.